This T cell receptor (beta chain) derives from a study of blood T cell repertoires in COVID-19. Data came from immunoSEQ multiplex PCR; TCRdb stores just in-frame clones and leaves some out. The table shows 250,000 to 350,000 clones, with over 85% occurring only once. The V end was cut by 5 bases, the J end by 4 bases, with 9 bases between. This CDR3 contains 12 residues. The rearrangement uses TRBV12-3 or TRBV12-4 and TRBJ2-7; D not certain. The sequence came from a man aged 55 to 70 who had recovered from COVID-19. What was sequenced was PBMCs or T cells enriched from blood (not recorded which). The CDR3 sequence: CASSRNIYEQYF. CDR3 nucleotide sequence: TGTGCCAGCAGTCGAAACATTTACGAGCAGTACTTC.